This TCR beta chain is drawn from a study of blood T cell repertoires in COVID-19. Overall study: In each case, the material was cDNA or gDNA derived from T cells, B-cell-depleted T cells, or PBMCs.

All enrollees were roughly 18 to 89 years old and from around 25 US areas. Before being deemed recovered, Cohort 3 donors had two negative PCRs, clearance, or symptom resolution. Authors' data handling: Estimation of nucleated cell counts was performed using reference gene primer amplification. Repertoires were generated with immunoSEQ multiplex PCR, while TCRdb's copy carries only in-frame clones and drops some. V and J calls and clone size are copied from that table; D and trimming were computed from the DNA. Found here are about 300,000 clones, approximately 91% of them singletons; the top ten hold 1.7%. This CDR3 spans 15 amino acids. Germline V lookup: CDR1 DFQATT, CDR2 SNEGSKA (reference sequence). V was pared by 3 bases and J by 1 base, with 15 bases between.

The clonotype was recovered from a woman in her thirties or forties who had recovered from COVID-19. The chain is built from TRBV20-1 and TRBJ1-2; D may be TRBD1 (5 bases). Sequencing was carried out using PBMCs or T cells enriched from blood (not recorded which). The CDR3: CSASWRGRDNYGYTF. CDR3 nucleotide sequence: TGCAGTGCTAGTTGGAGGGGCAGGGATAACTATGGCTACACCTTC.